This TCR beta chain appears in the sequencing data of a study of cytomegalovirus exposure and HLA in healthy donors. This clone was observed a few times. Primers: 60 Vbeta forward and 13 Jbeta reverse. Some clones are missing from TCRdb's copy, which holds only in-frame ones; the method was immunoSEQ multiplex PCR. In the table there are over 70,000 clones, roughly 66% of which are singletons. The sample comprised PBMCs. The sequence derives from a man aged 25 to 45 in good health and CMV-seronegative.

The CDR3 nucleotides read TGTGCCTTACGGACAGGGAGCTCCTACGAGCAGTACTTC. Its translation: CALRTGSSYEQYF. The V and J genes are TRBV19 and TRBJ2-7; 8 bases are shared with TRBD1. This CDR3 contains 13 residues. Germline CDR1 LNHDA, CDR2 SQIVND (reference sequence). V trimming: 11 bases; J trimming: 0 bases; junction bases outside the gene matches: 6.